This TCR beta chain appears in the sequencing data of a study of cytomegalovirus exposure and HLA in healthy donors. The wider study: In terms of ancestry, the Caucasian-associated cluster contained around four fifths of the roughly 400 genotyped donors.

Germline V gene data show CDR1 as ENHRY and CDR2 as SYGVKD. The CDR3 has 12 residues. V lost 0 bases and J lost 7, with 7 bases in between. This clone was observed a handful of times. What it recognizes is unknown. Study-level points and caveats: In a later analysis, common viral pathogens appeared linked to several of the most significant clusters. One variant, a missense change in DCLRE1C, was linked in a later analysis to TCR beta V- and J-gene trimming. Researchers had no immune exposure information except CMV serostatus available.

PCR was performed using 60 Vbeta and 13 Jbeta primers. Using immunoSEQ multiplex PCR, the repertoire was profiled, and TCRdb retains in-frame clones only, with some absent. The table has roughly 290,000 clones, around 90% seen once. The V gene is TRBV10-3, the J gene TRBJ2-7; D uncertain. The specimen was PBMCs. This clonotype was sampled from a woman aged 18-29 years in good health and CMV-seronegative. The CDR3 protein is CAISESGVEQYF. Written as DNA, the CDR3 is TGTGCCATCAGTGAGTCTGGAGTAGAGCAGTACTTC.